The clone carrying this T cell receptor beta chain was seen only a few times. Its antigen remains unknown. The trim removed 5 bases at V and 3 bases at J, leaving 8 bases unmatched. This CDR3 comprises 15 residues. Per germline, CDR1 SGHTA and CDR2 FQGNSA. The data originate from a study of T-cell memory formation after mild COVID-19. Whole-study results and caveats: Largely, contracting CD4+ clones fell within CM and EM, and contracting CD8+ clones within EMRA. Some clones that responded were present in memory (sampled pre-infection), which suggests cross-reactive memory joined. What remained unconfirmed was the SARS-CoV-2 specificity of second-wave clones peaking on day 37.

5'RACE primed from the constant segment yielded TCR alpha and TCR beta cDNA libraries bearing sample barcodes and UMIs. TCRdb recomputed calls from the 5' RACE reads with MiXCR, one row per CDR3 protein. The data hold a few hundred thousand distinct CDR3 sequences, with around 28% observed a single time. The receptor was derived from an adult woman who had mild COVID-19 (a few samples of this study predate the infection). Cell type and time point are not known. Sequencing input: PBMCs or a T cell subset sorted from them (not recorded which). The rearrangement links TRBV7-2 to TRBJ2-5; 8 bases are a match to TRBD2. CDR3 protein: CASSPLTGGKETQYF. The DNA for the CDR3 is TGTGCCAGCAGCCCGCTGACGGGGGGGAAAGAGACCCAGTACTTC.